Shown below are 27 T cell receptor beta chains from a single sample sequenced in a study of blood T cell repertoires in COVID-19. Using immunoSEQ multiplex PCR, the repertoire was profiled, and TCRdb retains in-frame clones only, with some absent. The table has under 250,000 clones, around 81% seen once. The sample was peripheral blood. The receptors originated from a woman aged 55-75 years with acute or convalescent COVID-19.

The count of this clone is one. The chain links TRBV18 to TRBJ1-2; no clear D gene. V lost 5 bases, J lost 2 bases, and 12 bases lay in between. In germline, CDR1 is KGHSH, CDR2 LQKENI. The CDR3 runs 14 residues. The DNA for the CDR3 is TGTGCCAGCTCATTGAGCCAGGCGAACTATGGCTACACCTTC. As protein: CASSLSQANYGYTF.

The J gene is TRBJ2-3, the V gene TRBV7-6; no firm D call. CDR1 and CDR2 from the germline V gene are SGHVS and FNYEAQ. This CDR3 comprises 16 residues. V lost 0 bases and J 1 base, leaving 11 bases between the germline ends. CDR3 sequence reads: CASSLASGSGTDTQYF. The CDR3 DNA reads as TGTGCCAGCAGCTTAGCGTCGGGTTCGGGCACAGATACGCAGTATTTT.

V gene TRBV10-2 combines with J gene TRBJ2-2, with 7 bases identical to TRBD1. CDR3 size: 14 residues. Germline loops: CDR1 WSHSY, CDR2 SAAADI. V shed 7 bases and J 6 bases; nucleotides not matched to a gene: 8. CDR3 amino acids: CASNDRVGPGELFF. In nucleotides, the CDR3 is TGCGCCAGCAACGACAGGGTTGGGCCCGGGGAGCTGTTTTTT.

This sequence joins TRBV6-5 and TRBJ1-6; D might be TRBD1 (6 bases). The ends were cut back, 2 bases at V and 6 bases at J, with 14 bases in the middle. The CDR3 runs 16 residues. The germline CDR1 and CDR2 sequences are MNHEY and SVGAGI. For the CDR3, the DNA is TGTGCCAGCAGTTACCTGATGGGGGCTGGTAATTCACCCCTCCACTTT. Translating it yields CASSYLMGAGNSPLHF.

The chain is built from TRBV4-2 and TRBJ2-2, with TRBD1 identical over 9 bases. V lost 1 base, J lost 8 bases, and 8 bases stayed unmatched. The CDR3 spans 16 residues. Germline-derived CDR1 and CDR2 are LGHNA and YNFKEQ. As DNA, the CDR3 is TGTGCCAGCAGCCAAGGACCGACCGGGACAGGGGGGGAGCTGTTTTTT. Translation gives CASSQGPTGTGGELFF.

This chain uses TRBV7-9 with TRBJ2-2; 8 bases map to TRBD1. V shed 5 bases and J 4 bases; nucleotides not matched to a gene: 6. The CDR3 runs 15 residues. In germline, CDR1 is SEHNR, CDR2 FQNEAQ (reference sequence). CDR3 sequence reads: CASSRGDRGTGELFF. DNA for the CDR3: TGTGCCAGCAGCCGAGGAGACAGGGGCACCGGGGAGCTGTTTTTT.

The genes are TRBV25-1 and TRBJ2-1; TRBD2 might be the D (5 bases). CDR1 MGHDK and CDR2 SYGVNS come from the germline V gene. The CDR3 consists of 18 residues. V lost 6 bases to trimming and J lost 3 bases, with 24 bases between them. The CDR3 region has the DNA TGTGCCAGCAGCCAACTCCCGGGTAAGGACTGGAGCTACAATGAGCAGTTCTTC. Residues: CASSQLPGKDWSYNEQFF.

The V and J genes are TRBV4-2 and TRBJ2-3; 13 bases line up with TRBD2. The CDR3 runs to 18 residues. The germline V gene encodes CDR1 LGHNA and CDR2 YNFKEQ. Trimming removed 1 base from V and 0 bases from J; junction bases left unmatched: 4. The CDR3 coding sequence is TGTGCCAGCAGCCAAGGACTAGCGGGGGGAAGTAGCACAGATACGCAGTATTTT. This translates into CASSQGLAGGSSTDTQYF.

The V gene is TRBV2, the J gene TRBJ1-1; possibly TRBD1 for D (5 bases). V was cut by 6 bases and J by 0 bases, with 14 bases left in between. The CDR3 contains 15 residues. Germline values: CDR1 SNHLY, CDR2 FYNNEI. CDR3 DNA sequence: TGTGCCAGCAGGCAAGGAGGGACCATGAACACTGAAGCTTTCTTT. It is translated as CASRQGGTMNTEAFF. Using reference TRBV2 and TRBJ1-1 for the parts outside the CDR3, the full variable domain is EPEVTQTPSHQVTQMGQEVILRCVPISNHLYFYWYRQILGQKVEFLVSFYNNEISEKSEIFDDQFSVERPDGSNFTLKIRSTKLEDSAMYFCASRQGGTMNTEAFFGQGTRLTVV.

V is TRBV28 and J is TRBJ2-2; TRBD2 matches at 10 bases. The ends lost 4 bases at V and 6 bases at J; junction bases unmatched: 5. Germline assignment: CDR1 MDHEN and CDR2 SYDVKM. This CDR3 has 15 amino acids. CDR3 protein: CASSSAGGPAGELFF. The CDR3 DNA reads TGTGCCAGCAGTTCAGCGGGGGGGCCGGCCGGGGAGCTGTTTTTT.

CDR3 bases: TGTGCCAGTAGAGGGACAGGGAATGGCTACACCTTC. It codes for CASRGTGNGYTF. J is TRBJ1-2 and V is TRBV19; TRBD1 agrees at 9 bases. The CDR3 has 12 amino acids. The V and J ends lost 6 bases and 6 bases, in that order; junction bases with no gene match: 2. CDR1 is LNHDA and CDR2 is SQIVND in the germline V gene (reference sequence).

The V and J genes are TRBV4-1 and TRBJ1-2; no definite D call. The ends were cut back, 4 bases at V and 0 bases at J, with 12 bases in the middle. Germline V gene data show CDR1 as MGHRA and CDR2 as YSYEKL. This CDR3 comprises 15 residues. DNA for the CDR3: TGCGCCAGCAGCCTAAAGTTCACTGCTAACTATGGCTACACCTTC. It yields the protein CASSLKFTANYGYTF.

The CDR3 nucleotides are TGTGCCAGCAGCGCTCAACAGGGGCTTGCAACTAATGAAAAACTGTTTTTT. Protein: CASSAQQGLATNEKLFF. The chain combines TRBV9 with TRBJ1-4, with TRBD1 matching 7 bases. The CDR3 extends over 17 amino acids. The V and J ends lost 3 bases and 0 bases, in that order; junction bases with no gene match: 8. Looked up from germline, CDR1 is SGDLS and CDR2 is YYNGEE.

The J gene is TRBJ1-2, the V gene TRBV6-5; 8 bases map to TRBD1. The CDR3 has 15 amino acids. The germline V gene encodes CDR1 MNHEY and CDR2 SVGAGI. Germline trimming cut 4 bases from V and 4 bases from J; bases unmatched to any gene: 8. The CDR3 loop reads CASSSGQGGLYGYTF. CDR3 DNA sequence: TGTGCCAGCAGTTCCGGACAGGGTGGACTCTATGGCTACACCTTC.

J is TRBJ1-1 and V is TRBV4-1, with a tentative D call TRBD1 (6 bases). The CDR3 totals 16 residues. Trimming stripped 0 bases from V and 1 base from J, with 12 bases between. Looked up from germline, CDR1 is MGHRA and CDR2 is YSYEKL. The CDR3 nucleotides are TGCGCCAGCAGCCAAGAGGGACACCCGACGAACACTGAAGCTTTCTTT. Translation: CASSQEGHPTNTEAFF.

This chain links TRBV2 with TRBJ2-3, with 8 bases identical to TRBD2. Germline V gives CDR1 SNHLY, CDR2 FYNNEI. The CDR3 extends over 14 amino acids. V lost 3 bases to trimming and J lost 2 bases; unmatched junction nucleotides: 1. The DNA of the CDR3 is TGTGCCAGCAGTGACGGACTAGCCACAGATACGCAGTATTTT. This translates into CASSDGLATDTQYF.

The rearrangement links TRBV18 to TRBJ1-1; tentatively, D is TRBD1 (6 bases). The CDR3 sequence is 15 residues long. Germline CDR1 is KGHSH and CDR2 is LQKENI. Trimming cost V 3 bases and J 3 bases, with 14 bases left between them. The CDR3 spells CASSPTSQGYTEAFF. The CDR3 nucleotides are TGTGCCAGCTCACCCACCTCACAGGGATACACTGAAGCTTTCTTT.

This chain connects TRBV9 to TRBJ2-1; 7 nucleotides match TRBD2. Germline V gives CDR1 SGDLS, CDR2 YYNGEE. This CDR3 region has 16 residues. The V segment lost 4 bases and the J segment 4 bases; nucleotides outside the gene matches: 11. As DNA, the CDR3 is TGTGCCAGCAGCCCTTCATCGGGGGGAGGGTACAATGAGCAGTTCTTC. Its protein product is CASSPSSGGGYNEQFF.

This clone was observed a handful of times. The V and J genes are TRBV10-1 and TRBJ2-3; TRBD2 aligns across 8 bases. The ends lost 8 bases at V and 0 bases at J; junction bases unmatched: 16. This CDR3 comprises 18 residues. Germline V gives CDR1 WNHNN, CDR2 SYGVQD (reference sequence). DNA of the CDR3: TGCGCCAGCCCCACGGTCCCACAGCGGGGGAAGAGCACAGATACGCAGTATTTT. This codes for CASPTVPQRGKSTDTQYF.

This clone has more than one count but fewer than ten. The gene calls are TRBV30 and TRBJ1-2; the D gene is possibly TRBD1 (5 bases). Germline CDR1 reads GTSNPN; CDR2 reads SVGIG (reference sequence). V was trimmed by 4 bases and J by 8 bases, leaving 20 bases between them. This CDR3 is 14 amino acids long. CDR3 bases: TGTGCCTGGAAACAGGCAGGGATTTTTTTCGGCTACACCTTC. Translating it yields CAWKQAGIFFGYTF.

The chain uses TRBV5-1 and TRBJ1-1, with 7 bases matching TRBD1. Trimming removed 4 bases from V and 1 base from J; junction bases left unmatched: 7. Germline V gives CDR1 SGHRS, CDR2 YFSETQ. This CDR3 region has 15 residues. The CDR3 DNA reads TGCGCCAGCAGCCAGACAGGGTCAGGGAACACTGAAGCTTTCTTT. As protein: CASSQTGSGNTEAFF.

The rearrangement uses TRBV12-1 and TRBJ2-1; the table's D gene call, TRBD1, was not cross checked with the DNA. TRBV12-1 represents a pseudogene. The CDR3 contains 16 residues. CDR3 sequence (DNA): TGTGCCAGCAGCTCACGGACAGGGGGGTCCTACAATGAGCAGTTCTTC. It yields the protein CASSSRTGGSYNEQFF.

This clone appeared a few times. The genes are TRBV30 and TRBJ1-2; 8 bases fit TRBD1. After removal of 5 bases from V and 0 bases from J, the junction contained 5 bases not matched to a gene. The CDR3 has 14 amino acids. Germline V gives CDR1 GTSNPN, CDR2 SVGIG (reference sequence). The CDR3 DNA is TGTGCCTGGCGGACAGGGAACCCTAACTATGGCTACACCTTC. Encoded protein: CAWRTGNPNYGYTF.

The chain recombines TRBV7-9 with TRBJ2-7, with a tentative D call TRBD2 (5 bases). Deletions cut 3 bases from V and 0 bases from J, with 6 bases between. CDR3 length: 13 amino acids. Germline CDR1 reads SEHNR; CDR2 reads FQNEAQ (reference sequence). CDR3 nucleotides: TGTGCCAGCAGCTTTCGGGACTCCTACGAGCAGTACTTC. This translates into CASSFRDSYEQYF.

Comment on this clone: The same CDR3 arises from other DNA sequences in this sample as well. The chain couples TRBV6-5 to TRBJ1-2, with no clear D. V shed 6 bases and J shed 4 bases, with 12 bases lying between them. The CDR3 has 13 amino acids. From germline, CDR1 is MNHEY and CDR2 SVGAGI. The CDR3 DNA sequence: TGTGCCAGCAGCCCACAAGGGAGCTATGGCTACACCTTC. Translating gives CASSPQGSYGYTF.

This chain's CDR3 is CASSQKRGGRPDEQFF. CDR3 coding DNA: TGTGCCAGCAGCCAAAAGCGGGGGGGGCGGCCGGATGAGCAGTTCTTC. J is TRBJ2-1 and V is TRBV14; 10 bases are shared with TRBD2. V was clipped by 2 bases and J by 8 bases; unmatched bases: 9. From germline, CDR1 is SGHDN and CDR2 FVKESK. The CDR3 runs to 16 residues.

This chain links TRBV2 with TRBJ1-2, with 8 nucleotides matching TRBD1. The germline gives CDR1 SNHLY, CDR2 FYNNEI. J gave up 8 bases and V 4 bases, and 6 bases lay outside the gene matches. CDR3 length: 13 amino acids. Here the CDR3 DNA reads TGTGCCAGCAGTGTCGTCGGGACAGGAGGCTACACCTTC. It is translated as CASSVVGTGGYTF.